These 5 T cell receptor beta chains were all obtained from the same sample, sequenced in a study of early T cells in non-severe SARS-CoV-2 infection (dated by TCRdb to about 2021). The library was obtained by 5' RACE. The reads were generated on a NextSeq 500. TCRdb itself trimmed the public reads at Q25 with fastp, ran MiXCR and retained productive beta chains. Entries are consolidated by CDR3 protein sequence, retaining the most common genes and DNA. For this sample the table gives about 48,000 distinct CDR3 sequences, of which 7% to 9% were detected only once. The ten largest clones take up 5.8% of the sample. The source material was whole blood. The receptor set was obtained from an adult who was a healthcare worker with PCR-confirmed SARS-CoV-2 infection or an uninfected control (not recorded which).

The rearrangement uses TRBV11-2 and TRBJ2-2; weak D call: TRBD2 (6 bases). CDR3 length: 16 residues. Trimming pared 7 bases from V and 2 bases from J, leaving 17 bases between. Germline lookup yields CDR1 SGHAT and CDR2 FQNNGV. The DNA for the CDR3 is TGTGCCAGCACTGGTGTTTCGGGACTTAACACCGGGGAGCTGTTTTTT. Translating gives CASTGVSGLNTGELFF.

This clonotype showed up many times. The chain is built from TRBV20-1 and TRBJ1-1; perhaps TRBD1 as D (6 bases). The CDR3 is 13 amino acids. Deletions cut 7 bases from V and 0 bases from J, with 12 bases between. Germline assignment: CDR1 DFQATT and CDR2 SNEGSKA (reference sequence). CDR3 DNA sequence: TGCAGTGTTGGGGGGCGGATGAACACTGAAGCTTTCTTT. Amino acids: CSVGGRMNTEAFF.

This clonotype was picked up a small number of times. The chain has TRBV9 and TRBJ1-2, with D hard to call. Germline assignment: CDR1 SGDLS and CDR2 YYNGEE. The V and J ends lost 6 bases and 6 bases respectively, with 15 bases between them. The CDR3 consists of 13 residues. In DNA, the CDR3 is TGTGCCAGCACGCGGGATGGAGAAGATGGCTACACCTTC. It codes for CASTRDGEDGYTF.

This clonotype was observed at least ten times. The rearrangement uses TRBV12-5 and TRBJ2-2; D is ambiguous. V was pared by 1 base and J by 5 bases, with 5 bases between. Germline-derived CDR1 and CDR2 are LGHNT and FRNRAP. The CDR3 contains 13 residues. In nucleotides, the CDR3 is TGTGCTAGTGGTTTGGGGGTTACCGGGGAGCTGTTTTTT. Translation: CASGLGVTGELFF.

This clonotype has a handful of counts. CDR3 bases: TGTGCCAGCAGCTTCGAGAGGAAAGTAGAGACCCAGTACTTC. Its protein is CASSFERKVETQYF. The chain has TRBV7-2 and TRBJ2-5; D is uncertain. CDR1 is SGHTA and CDR2 is FQGNSA in the germline V gene. The CDR3 extends over 14 amino acids. Trimming took off 3 bases at V and 4 bases at J, with 12 bases between the two ends. The whole variable domain, remainder taken from reference TRBV7-2 and TRBJ2-5, is GAGVSQSPSNKVTEKGKDVELRCDPISGHTALYWYRQSLGQGLEFLIYFQGNSAPDKSGLPSDRFSAERTGGSVSTLTIQRTQQEDSAVYLCASSFERKVETQYFGPGTRLLVL.